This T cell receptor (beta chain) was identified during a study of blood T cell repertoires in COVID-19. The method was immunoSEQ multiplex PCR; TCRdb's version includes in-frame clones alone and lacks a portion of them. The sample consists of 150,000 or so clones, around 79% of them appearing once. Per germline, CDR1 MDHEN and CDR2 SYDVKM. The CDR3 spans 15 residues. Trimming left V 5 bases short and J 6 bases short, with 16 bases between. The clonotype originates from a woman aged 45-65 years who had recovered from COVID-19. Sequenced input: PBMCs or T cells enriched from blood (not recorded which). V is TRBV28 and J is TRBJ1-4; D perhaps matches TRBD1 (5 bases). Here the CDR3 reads CASSPAQDGDEKLFF. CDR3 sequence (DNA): TGTGCCAGCAGTCCCGCACAGGATGGGGATGAAAAACTGTTTTTT.